Presented here are 15 T cell receptor beta chains from one specimen sequenced in a study of blood T cell repertoires in COVID-19. Libraries were prepared by immunoSEQ multiplex PCR; TCRdb keeps only in-frame clonotypes and omits some of them. Of about 480,000 clones listed, about 89% are singletons. Sequencing input: peripheral blood. The source of these receptors is a woman under 40 with acute or convalescent COVID-19.

The chain has TRBV2 and TRBJ2-1; weak D call: TRBD1 (5 bases). This CDR3 has 14 amino acids. Per the germline V gene, CDR1 is SNHLY and CDR2 is FYNNEI. Deletions cut 6 bases from V and 6 bases from J, with 15 bases between. Written as DNA, the CDR3 is TGTGCCAGCAGCCTGACAGTCTTCCTCAATGAGCAGTTCTTC. Translation: CASSLTVFLNEQFF. The variable domain in full, with the rest retrieved from reference TRBV2 and TRBJ2-1, is EPEVTQTPSHQVTQMGQEVILRCVPISNHLYFYWYRQILGQKVEFLVSFYNNEISEKSEIFDDQFSVERPDGSNFTLKIRSTKLEDSAMYFCASSLTVFLNEQFFGPGTRLTVL.

The chain links TRBV9 to TRBJ2-1, with 8 bases matching TRBD1. The V gene end was trimmed by 3 bases and the J gene end by 3 bases; junction bases not matched to a gene: 5. CDR3 length equals 15 residues. CDR1 and CDR2 from the germline V gene are SGDLS and YYNGEE. In DNA form, the CDR3 reads TGTGCCAGCAGCGCTGGACAGGGTTACTACAATGAGCAGTTCTTC. This translates into CASSAGQGYYNEQFF. Full variable domain (missing parts from reference TRBV9 and TRBJ2-1): DSGVTQTPKHLITATGQRVTLRCSPRSGDLSVYWYQQSLDQGLQFLIQYYNGEERAKGNILERFSAQQFPDLHSELNLSSLELGDSALYFCASSAGQGYYNEQFFGPGTRLTVL.

The chain's CDR3 is CASSSILKSQETQYF. In nucleotides, the CDR3 is TGTGCCAGCAGTTCAATTTTGAAGAGTCAAGAGACCCAGTACTTC. This chain connects TRBV27 to TRBJ2-5; no definite D call. This CDR3 region has 15 residues. The V gene lost 4 bases and the J gene lost 2 bases, with 14 bases spanning the gap. The germline gives CDR1 MNHEY, CDR2 SMNVEV (reference sequence).

The chain links TRBV28 to TRBJ1-2, with 9 positions matching TRBD1. CDR1 and CDR2 (germline): MDHEN, SYDVKM. V lost 5 bases and J lost 3; bases outside the gene matches: 10. This CDR3 is 16 amino acids long. The CDR3 spells CASSPRTGEIDYGYTF. The CDR3 DNA reads TGTGCCAGCAGTCCGAGGACAGGGGAGATAGACTATGGCTACACCTTC.

This sequence joins TRBV28 and TRBJ1-5, with TRBD1 identical over 8 bases. CDR3 length: 17 residues. V shed 1 base, J shed 4 bases, and the junction held 9 bases outside the gene matches. CDR1 MDHEN and CDR2 SYDVKM come from the germline V gene. CDR3 DNA sequence: TGTGCCAGCAGTTTATTAGAGGCGAGGACAGGGAATCAGCCCCAGCATTTT. This sequence encodes CASSLLEARTGNQPQHF.

The chain recombines TRBV27 with TRBJ2-7; tentatively, D is TRBD1 (6 bases). With 5 bases removed from V and 1 base from J, the gap between germline ends came to 21 bases. Germline lookup yields CDR1 MNHEY and CDR2 SMNVEV (reference sequence). CDR3 length equals 17 residues. The CDR3 nucleotides are TGTGCCAGCAGTCCCCGGGCAGGGGACGTAGGGTCCTACGAGCAGTACTTC. Protein product: CASSPRAGDVGSYEQYF.

The gene calls are TRBV21-1 and TRBJ1-2; the table's D gene call, TRBD1, was not cross checked with the DNA. TRBV21-1 is noted as a pseudogene. The CDR3 contains 11 residues. The CDR3 is CASSSEQCYTF. DNA for the CDR3: TGTGCCAGCAGCAGCGAACAGTGCTACACCTTC.

V gene TRBV7-8 combines with J gene TRBJ1-4, with 10 bases identical to TRBD1. There are 15 residues in the CDR3. Trimming took 5 bases from V and 5 from J; bases not matched to a gene: 5. Per germline, CDR1 SGHVS and CDR2 FQNEAQ. CDR3 loop: CASSADRGRNEKLFF. DNA of the CDR3: TGTGCCAGCAGCGCAGACAGGGGGCGGAATGAAAAACTGTTTTTT. The variable domain in full, completed from reference TRBV7-8 and TRBJ1-4, reads GAGVSQSPRYKVAKRGQDVALRCDPISGHVSLFWYQQALGQGPEFLTYFQNEAQLDKSGLPSDRFFAERPEGSVSTLKIQRTQQEDSAVYLCASSADRGRNEKLFFGSGTQLSVL.

The V call is TRBV19, the J call TRBJ1-5, with D perhaps TRBD1 (6 bases). This CDR3 contains 15 residues. Per germline, CDR1 LNHDA and CDR2 SQIVND (reference sequence). The V gene lost 4 bases and the J gene lost 2 bases, with 12 bases spanning the gap. The CDR3 coding sequence is TGTGCCAGTAGTAAACAGGGATTTGGCAATCAGCCCCAGCATTTT. Protein sequence: CASSKQGFGNQPQHF.

V gene TRBV25-1 combines with J gene TRBJ2-7; TRBD1 might be the D (6 bases). The CDR3 has 14 residues. Germline V lookup: CDR1 MGHDK, CDR2 SYGVNS. V was trimmed by 6 bases and J by 4 bases, leaving 16 bases between them. CDR3 in amino acids: CASRYRDIRYEQYF. CDR3 DNA: TGTGCCAGCAGGTACCGGGACATCCGATACGAGCAGTACTTC.

The chain recombines TRBV6-5 with TRBJ1-6, with D unclear. The V gene's germline CDR1 is MNHEY and CDR2 SVGAGI. This CDR3 has 15 amino acids. With 5 bases removed from V and 10 bases from J, the gap between germline ends came to 18 bases. The chain's CDR3 is CASSRLLAVGSPLHF. Written as DNA, the CDR3 is TGTGCCAGCAGTCGTTTACTCGCGGTAGGATCACCCCTCCACTTT.

The rearrangement joins TRBV30 to TRBJ1-1, with unresolved D. V was cut by 3 bases and J by 5 bases, with 13 bases left in between. The V gene's germline CDR1 is GTSNPN and CDR2 SVGIG (reference sequence). The CDR3 is 13 residues long. The CDR3 DNA is TGTGCCTGGAGCATCGACTCCGGGACTGAAGCTTTCTTT. The encoded protein is CAWSIDSGTEAFF.

DNA of the CDR3: TGTGCCAGCGGAGCCATACTTGCAACTAATGAAAAACTGTTTTTT. Protein: CASGAILATNEKLFF. The chain employs TRBV28 and TRBJ1-4; D uncertain. Per germline, CDR1 MDHEN and CDR2 SYDVKM. The V gene lost 8 bases and the J gene lost 0 bases, with 13 bases spanning the gap. This CDR3 is 15 amino acids long. Combining the CDR3 with reference TRBV28 and TRBJ1-4 gives the whole variable domain DVKVTQSSRYLVKRTGEKVFLECVQDMDHENMFWYRQDPGLGLRLIYFSYDVKMKEKGDIPEGYSVSREKKERFSLILESASTNQTSMYLCASGAILATNEKLFFGSGTQLSVL.

V gene TRBV5-4 combines with J gene TRBJ1-2; 9 bases agree with TRBD1. Germline V CDR1 and CDR2: SGHNT, YYREEE (reference sequence). The CDR3 spans 15 residues. V gave up 4 bases and J gave up 8 bases; unmatched junction bases: 12. The CDR3, as DNA: TGTGCCAGCAGCACACAAACAGGGGGCATGTTGGGCTACACCTTC. This gives the protein CASSTQTGGMLGYTF.

This clone is a singleton in its sample. The rearrangement joins TRBV6-5 to TRBJ2-7; maybe TRBD1 (7 bases). Germline V gene lookup returns CDR1 MNHEY and CDR2 SVGAGI. CDR3 size: 14 residues. V gave up 6 bases and J gave up 3 bases, with 15 bases separating them. CDR3 region: CASRTQGEVYEQYF. The CDR3 nucleotides are TGTGCCAGCAGAACTCAGGGGGAGGTCTACGAGCAGTACTTC.